This T cell receptor beta chain emerged from a study of T cell repertoires in cytomegalovirus infection. Study-wide context: Alongside well-studied HLA-B-restricted CMV epitopes, recently identified HLA-C-restricted CMV epitopes were also used. Evidence of both CMV infection and a matching HLA type came from public TCR beta signatures. Study results and caveats: Dominating the ex vivo response were HLA-C-restricted CMV-specific TCR beta clonotypes.

This clonotype was detected many times. Its target is unknown. V gave up 4 bases and J gave up 7 bases, with 15 bases separating them. CDR3 length equals 15 residues. Germline values: CDR1 KGHDR, CDR2 SFDVKD. TCRdb analysed the reads with MiXCR anew, one entry per CDR3 protein. Of some 43,000 distinct CDR3 sequences listed, 20% to 25% are singletons. The chain recombines TRBV24-1 with TRBJ2-2; D tentatively fits TRBD1 or TRBD2 (5 bases each). This sample comprised CD8+ T cells from cultured PBMCs, obtained from culture after CMV antigen stimulation. This sequence originates from a human donor in good health (CMV status not recorded). Some clones in this sample may be carry-over from other donors' samples. CDR3 sequence reads: CATSDQGPGRGELFF. CDR3 in DNA: TGTGCCACCAGTGACCAGGGACCGGGCCGCGGGGAGCTGTTTTTT.